Reported below is one T cell receptor beta chain. The antigen is not known. All patients picked for sequencing had shown, by flow cytometry, an expansion of CD8+CD57+ cells. The entry originates in a study of CD8+CD57+ T cells in acquired aplastic anemia. The overall study: An average of approximately 3.4 ug of DNA was obtained from sorted CD4+ and CD8+ cells. Study results and caveats: There were some 27 CD8+ CDR3 sequences that occurred in both patients and controls.

Investigators profiled TCR beta VDJ and CDR3 from genomic DNA template. In TCRdb, the reads were re-called with MiXCR into one record per CDR3 protein. In the table there are 150,000 or so distinct CDR3 sequences, around 50% of which are singletons. The CDR3 has 13 residues. CDR1 is DFQATT and CDR2 is SNEGSKA in the germline V gene (reference sequence). V trimming: 5 bases; J trimming: 2 bases; junction bases outside the gene matches: 2. This TCR derives from a human donor with aplastic anemia. Sequencing was done on a sample of sorted CD4+, CD8+, or CD8+CD57+ T cells (not recorded which) from PBMCs. The chain has TRBV20-1 and TRBJ2-7, with 11 bases aligning to TRBD2. The CDR3 DNA reads as TGCAGTGCTGGGACTAGCGGAGCCTACGAGCAGTACTTC. It translates to CSAGTSGAYEQYF.